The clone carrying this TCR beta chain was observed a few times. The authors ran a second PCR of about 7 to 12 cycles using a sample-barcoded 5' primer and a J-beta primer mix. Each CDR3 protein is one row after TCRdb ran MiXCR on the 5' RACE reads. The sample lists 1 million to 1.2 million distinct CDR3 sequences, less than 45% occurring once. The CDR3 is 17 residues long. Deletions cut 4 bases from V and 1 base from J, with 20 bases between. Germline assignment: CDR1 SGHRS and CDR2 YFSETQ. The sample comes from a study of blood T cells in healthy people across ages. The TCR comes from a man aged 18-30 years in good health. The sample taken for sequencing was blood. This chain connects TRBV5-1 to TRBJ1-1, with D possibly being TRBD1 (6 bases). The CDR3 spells CASSPEGGQGPNTEAFF. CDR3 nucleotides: TGCGCCAGCAGCCCGGAGGGTGGCCAGGGGCCGAACACTGAAGCTTTCTTT.